Sequencing of this TCR beta chain was carried out in a study of cytomegalovirus exposure and HLA in healthy donors. Across the study: In a later analysis, it was reported that the roughly 120 validation repertoires had been produced on the same platform as the 600 to 850 repertoires belonging to the first cohort.

Of note for this clone: Its target is not known.

Sequencing used immunoSEQ multiplex PCR; TCRdb keeps in-frame clones, though not all of them. The table records approximately 99,000 clones, about 85% of them present only once. Study-wide points: It was found in a later analysis that first-cohort TCR clusters tended to co-occur in the 100 to 150 validation repertoires. The classifier was said to identify cytomegalovirus status with high specificity and sensitivity.

The germline V gene has CDR1 MNHEY and CDR2 SMNVEV (reference sequence). Losses at the gene ends were 5 bases for V and 9 bases for J; bases not matched to a gene: 13. CDR3 length: 14 amino acids. The origin of this receptor is a woman younger than 30 in good health and CMV-seronegative. What was sequenced was PBMCs. This chain connects TRBV27 to TRBJ2-7; 7 bases fit TRBD2. DNA of the CDR3: TGTGCCAGCAGTCCCCCGGGGGGTGAACAGCCGCAGTACTTC. As protein: CASSPPGGEQPQYF.